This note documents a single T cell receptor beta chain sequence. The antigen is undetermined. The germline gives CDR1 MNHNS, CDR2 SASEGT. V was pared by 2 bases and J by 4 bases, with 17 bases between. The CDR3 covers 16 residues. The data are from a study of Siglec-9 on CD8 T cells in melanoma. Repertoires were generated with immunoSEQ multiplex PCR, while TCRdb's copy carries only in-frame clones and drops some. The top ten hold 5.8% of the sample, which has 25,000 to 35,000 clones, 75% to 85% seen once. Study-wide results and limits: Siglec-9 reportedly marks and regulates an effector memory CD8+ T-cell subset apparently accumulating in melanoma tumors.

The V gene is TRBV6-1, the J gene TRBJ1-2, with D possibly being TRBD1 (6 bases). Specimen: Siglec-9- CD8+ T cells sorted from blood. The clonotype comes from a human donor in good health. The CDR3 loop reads CASSEYRGGPSYGYTF. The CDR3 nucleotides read TGTGCCAGCAGTGAATATCGGGGGGGGCCCAGCTATGGCTACACCTTC.